Shown below are 7 T cell receptor beta chains from a single sample sequenced in a study of cytomegalovirus exposure and HLA in healthy donors. PCR employed 60 Vbeta and 13 Jbeta primers. Clones were read by immunoSEQ multiplex PCR, and TCRdb kept only the in-frame ones, dropping some. This table holds some 200,000 clones, less than 80% found once. Material for sequencing was PBMCs. These receptors were taken from a girl aged 2-10 years in good health and CMV-seronegative.

The chain employs TRBV14 and TRBJ2-6; possible D gene TRBD2, 5 bases. CDR3 length: 16 residues. Germline CDR1 reads SGHDN; CDR2 reads FVKESK. V was trimmed by 4 bases and J by 0 bases, leaving 10 bases between them. CDR3 in amino acids: CASSRTAHSGANVLTF. The DNA of the CDR3 is TGTGCCAGCAGCCGGACTGCGCACTCTGGGGCCAACGTCCTGACTTTC.

The chain joins TRBV5-4 to TRBJ1-2; tentatively, D is TRBD1 (5 bases). The CDR3 is 18 residues long. V lost 0 bases, J lost 5 bases, and 23 bases lay in between. The V gene's germline CDR1 is SGHNT and CDR2 YYREEE (reference sequence). In DNA form, the CDR3 reads TGTGCCAGCAGCTTGGCTGGAGGGCCCGGGGCCCGAACATATGGCTACACCTTC. As protein: CASSLAGGPGARTYGYTF.

The table lists this clone with a count of one. This chain joins TRBV18 and TRBJ1-2; tentatively, D is TRBD1 (6 bases). The CDR3 runs to 13 residues. Trimming cost V 3 bases and J 8 bases, with 13 bases left between them. Germline V gene data show CDR1 as KGHSH and CDR2 as LQKENI. The CDR3 DNA follows: TGTGCCAGCTCACCGGGGGGGCTAAGCGGCTACACCTTC. Amino acids: CASSPGGLSGYTF.

The sample holds a few counts of this clone. The genes are TRBV6-1 and TRBJ1-5; 7 nucleotides agree with TRBD1. The CDR3 is made up of 15 amino acids. The junction had 9 bases not matched to a gene; V was cut back by 5 bases and J by 5 bases. Germline values: CDR1 MNHNS, CDR2 SASEGT. Written as DNA, the CDR3 is TGTGCCAGCAGTACTACAGGGGAATTTGATCAGCCCCAGCATTTT. It specifies CASSTTGEFDQPQHF.

This clone was seen just once. This rearrangement joins TRBV2 to TRBJ1-1, with D unclear. Per the germline V gene, CDR1 is SNHLY and CDR2 is FYNNEI. The CDR3 is 14 residues long. The V and J ends lost 4 bases and 2 bases respectively, with 11 bases between them. The CDR3 sequence: CASSVDWVNTEAFF. Here the CDR3 DNA reads TGTGCCAGCAGTGTCGACTGGGTTAACACTGAAGCTTTCTTT.

The CDR3 nucleotides read TGTGCCATCAGACCGAAGAGCTCTGGAAACACCATATATTTT. Translating it yields CAIRPKSSGNTIYF. The rearrangement uses TRBV10-3 and TRBJ1-3; unclear D gene. Germline lookup yields CDR1 ENHRY and CDR2 SYGVKD. There are 14 residues in the CDR3. Trimming took off 6 bases at V and 0 bases at J, with 9 bases between the two ends.

This chain links TRBV6-5 with TRBJ1-2; D call uncertain. Germline values: CDR1 MNHEY, CDR2 SVGAGI. CDR3 length equals 13 residues. V shed 6 bases and J shed 8 bases, with 16 bases lying between them. CDR3 protein: CASSPGGTRGYTF. The DNA for the CDR3 is TGTGCCAGCAGCCCCGGCGGAACTCGGGGCTACACCTTC.